This entry lists 15 T cell receptor beta chains sequenced from one sample in a study of breast tumors, draining lymph nodes, adjacent tissues. Axillary draining lymph nodes of breast cancer patients supplied the node samples. TCRdb used MiXCR to reprocess the multiplex PCR reads, holding one entry per CDR3 protein. The repertoire has 200,000 to 300,000 distinct CDR3 sequences, around 30% of them found once; the top ten carry around 1%. Material: axillary lymph node tissue. These receptors were collected from a female donor with breast cancer. Some clones in this sample may be carry-over from other donors' samples.

This chain connects TRBV24-1 to TRBJ2-3; a possible D gene is TRBD2 (6 bases). This CDR3 spans 14 amino acids. V was pared by 11 bases and J by 1 base, with 15 bases between. Germline lookup yields CDR1 KGHDR and CDR2 SFDVKD. In DNA, the CDR3 is TGTGCCAGCTCAAGGGACTCCCGCACAGATACGCAGTATTTT. It translates to CASSRDSRTDTQYF.

Points on this clonotype: A read error is possible here, since a much larger clone lies one base away. The V call is TRBV6-6, the J call TRBJ2-3, with 16 bases that match TRBD2. The CDR3 covers 14 residues. Germline CDR1 MNHNY, CDR2 SVGAGI (reference sequence). The CDR3 region is CTSTPGLAGGTQYF. CDR3 sequence (DNA): TGTACCAGCACCCCGGGACTAGCGGGAGGGACGCAGTATTTT.

This clonotype was seen ten or more times. V and J are TRBV10-2 and TRBJ2-7; D call uncertain. Trimming removed 6 bases at V and 2 bases at J, with 14 bases between. Germline CDR1 is WSHSY and CDR2 is SAAADI. This CDR3 has 14 residues. This chain's CDR3 is CASRVGFSTYEQYF. In nucleotides, the CDR3 is TGCGCCAGCAGGGTCGGGTTTTCTACCTACGAGCAGTACTTC.

The chain has TRBV10-1 and TRBJ1-1, with a tentative D call TRBD1 (6 bases). This CDR3 comprises 13 residues. Trimming removed 5 bases from V and 5 bases from J, with 12 bases in between. The germline CDR1 and CDR2 sequences are WNHNN and SYGVQD (reference sequence). The CDR3 loop reads CASSTGFGTEAFF. CDR3 DNA: TGCGCCAGCAGTACAGGGTTTGGGACTGAAGCTTTCTTT.

Many counts were recorded for this clonotype. Here the CDR3 DNA reads TGTGCCAGCAGTGTCGGAAGGGGAAACACTGAAGCTTTCTTT. Translating it yields CASSVGRGNTEAFF. J is TRBJ1-1 and V is TRBV25-1; D is possibly TRBD1 (5 bases). With 4 bases removed from V and 2 bases from J, the gap between germline ends came to 11 bases. Germline V gives CDR1 MGHDK, CDR2 SYGVNS. The CDR3 has 14 amino acids.

On this clonotype itself: It may be a read error: a sequence one base away is much more abundant. This chain uses TRBV19 with TRBJ2-7; TRBD2 matches at 12 bases. The CDR3 is 15 residues long. Germline CDR1 is LNHDA and CDR2 is SQIVND (reference sequence). CDR3 bases: TGTGCCAGTAGTAAAACTAGCGGGAGGCACTACGAGCGGTACTTC. Residues: CASSKTSGRHYERYF. The variable domain in full, with the rest retrieved from reference TRBV19 and TRBJ2-7, is DGGITQSPKYLFRKEGQNVTLSCEQNLNHDAMYWYRQDPGQGLRLIYYSQIVNDFQKGDIAEGYSVSREKKESFPLTVTSAQKNPTAFYLCASSKTSGRHYERYFGPGTRLTVT.

This clonotype has at least ten counts. This sequence joins TRBV5-5 and TRBJ2-2, with unresolved D. Germline V gene data show CDR1 as SGHKS and CDR2 as YYEKEE (reference sequence). The V and J ends lost 1 base and 1 base respectively, with 5 bases between them. The CDR3 extends over 14 amino acids. The DNA of the CDR3 is TGTGCCAGCAGCTTGAAGCGGAACACCGGGGAGCTGTTTTTT. It translates to CASSLKRNTGELFF.

The chain uses TRBV20-1 and TRBJ2-5; D gene ambiguous. Germline loops: CDR1 DFQATT, CDR2 SNEGSKA (reference sequence). The CDR3 length is 12 residues. V was cut by 3 bases and J by 5 bases, with 10 bases left in between. The CDR3 here is CSARLHGETQYF. CDR3 DNA: TGCAGTGCTAGGCTTCATGGGGAGACCCAGTACTTC.

Remarks on this clonotype: A much larger clone lies one base from this, so it may be a read error. V gene TRBV28 combines with J gene TRBJ2-5; D ambiguous. Trimming cost V 7 bases and J 6 bases, with 12 bases left between them. Germline V gene lookup returns CDR1 MDHEN and CDR2 SYDVKM. The CDR3 contains 12 residues. The DNA for the CDR3 is TGTGCCAGCAATGAAGGCCTGAAGACCCAGTACTTC. This sequence encodes CASNEGLKTQYF. Looking up the rest from reference TRBV28 and TRBJ2-5 gives the full variable domain: DVKVTQSSRYLVKRTGEKVFLECVQDMDHENMFWYRQDPGLGLRLIYFSYDVKMKEKGDIPEGYSVSREKKERFSLILESASTNQTSMYLCASNEGLKTQYFGPGTRLLVL.

The sample holds many counts of this clonotype. This rearrangement joins TRBV29-1 to TRBJ2-1; D might be TRBD1 (5 bases). Germline V gives CDR1 SQVTM, CDR2 ANQGSEA. Between the trimmed V and J ends, which lost 4 bases and 2 bases, there was a span of 9 bases. The CDR3 is made up of 13 amino acids. CDR3 bases: TGCAGCGTTGTTCACAGGACCTACAATGAGCAGTTCTTC. This codes for CSVVHRTYNEQFF.

This clonotype was recorded at least ten times. The rearrangement uses TRBV19 and TRBJ1-5; 11 positions match TRBD1. From germline, CDR1 is LNHDA and CDR2 SQIVND (reference sequence). V lost 2 bases to trimming and J lost 0 bases; unmatched junction nucleotides: 12. The CDR3 has 20 residues. Here the CDR3 DNA reads TGTGCCAGTAGTATAAAAAGGGGGACAGGGGGTGACTATAGCAATCAGCCCCAGCATTTT. Its translation is CASSIKRGTGGDYSNQPQHF.

Ten or more counts support this clonotype. The J gene is TRBJ2-7, the V gene TRBV2; 9 bases line up with TRBD2. The germline gives CDR1 SNHLY, CDR2 FYNNEI. Trimming cost V 3 bases and J 7 bases; bases outside gene matches: 13. The CDR3 is 16 amino acids. For the CDR3, the DNA is TGTGCCAGCAGTGAGAGAACCGGGACTAGCCGCGGGGAGCAGTACTTC. This encodes CASSERTGTSRGEQYF. Together with reference TRBV2 and TRBJ2-7, the CDR3 gives the full variable domain: EPEVTQTPSHQVTQMGQEVILRCVPISNHLYFYWYRQILGQKVEFLVSFYNNEISEKSEIFDDQFSVERPDGSNFTLKIRSTKLEDSAMYFCASSERTGTSRGEQYFGPGTRLTVT.

This clonotype was recorded at least ten times. This chain links TRBV20-1 with TRBJ2-7; TRBD1 matches 7 bases. The CDR3 is 11 amino acids. J lost 3 bases, V lost 6 bases, and 2 bases had no gene match. CDR1 and CDR2 (germline): DFQATT, SNEGSKA (reference sequence). The CDR3 region is CSAGTVYEQYF. CDR3 DNA: TGCAGTGCCGGGACAGTCTACGAGCAGTACTTC.

The chain is built from TRBV6-1 and TRBJ2-7; possible D gene TRBD2, 5 bases. Trimming removed 7 bases at V and 6 bases at J, with 16 bases between. Germline values: CDR1 MNHNS, CDR2 SASEGT. CDR3 length equals 13 residues. CDR3 in amino acids: CASNHEGVGEQYF. DNA for the CDR3: TGTGCCAGCAATCACGAGGGAGTAGGCGAGCAGTACTTC.

In this sample, this clonotype turned up a few times. This sequence may be a read error, since a much larger clone differs from it by one base. The chain uses TRBV7-9 and TRBJ2-6, with D tentatively TRBD2 (6 bases). The CDR3 runs to 19 residues. The V gene's germline CDR1 is SEHNR and CDR2 FQNEAQ (reference sequence). The CDR3 loop is CASSLGNPGGWSGASVLTF. The CDR3 coding sequence is TGTGCCAGCAGCTTAGGAAATCCAGGAGGGTGGTCTGGGGCCAGCGTCCTGACTTTC.